The rows below give T cell receptor beta chains drawn from one sample of a study of T cells in Graves' hyperthyroidism and ophthalmopathy. TCRdb reanalysed the multiplex PCR reads using MiXCR and keeps one entry per CDR3 protein. This sample yields about 35,000 distinct CDR3 sequences, of which less than 50% are seen a single time; 6.2% belongs to the top ten. Sample: blood. Every receptor here comes from a woman in her fifties or sixties with Graves' hyperthyroidism that later progressed to Graves' ophthalmopathy. The CDR3 runs from the conserved cysteine through the conserved F or W. Each record gives: CDR3 DNA, CDR3 protein, V gene, clone size, J gene, D gene. A D gene is named only where the DNA matches it firmly. Where a row states a size, it is once, few, many or the class of an expanded clone; other rows omit it.

TGTGCCAGCAGCTGGGACAGGGGATCGTATGGCTACACCTTC | CASSWDRGSYGYTF | TRBV7-2 | NA | TRBJ1-2 | TRBD1
TGTGCCAGTAGTATCTACAGCGCCTACGAGCAGTACTTC | CASSIYSAYEQYF | TRBV19 | medium-sized | TRBJ2-7 | NA
TGTGCCAGCAGCTTAGGGAGCGGGGGAGGGTTTCAGCCCCAGCATTTT | CASSLGSGGGFQPQHF | TRBV7-2 | NA | TRBJ1-5 | NA
TGTGCCAGCAGCTCTCGGACAGATACGCAGTATTTT | CASSSRTDTQYF | TRBV7-9 | NA | TRBJ2-3 | NA
TGTGCCAGCAGCCACCTCTCCTCACGCGCCGGGGAGCTGCTTTTT | CASSHLSSRAGELLF | TRBV9 | NA | TRBJ2-2 | NA
TGTGCCAGCAGCACACAGGCCAGGTCCTACAATGAGCAGTTCTTC | CASSTQARSYNEQFF | TRBV9 | many | TRBJ2-1 | NA
TGTGCCACCTCGGGACTAGCGTTCTACGAGCAGTACTTC | CATSGLAFYEQYF | TRBV24-1 | NA | TRBJ2-7 | TRBD2
TGTGCCAGCAGCTCCGGACAGTTT | CASSSGQF | TRBV12-3/TRBV12-4 | NA | TRBJ1-5 | NA
TGTGCCACCAAAGGTCGGCTAGCGGGAGGGCAGTACTTC | CATKGRLAGGQYF | TRBV24-1 | once | TRBJ2-7 | TRBD2
TGTGCCAGCAGTGACTTGGGAGGGGGGGCTCGGACAGATCCTTTCTATGGCTACACCTTC | CASSDLGGGARTDPFYGYTF | TRBV6-1 | once | TRBJ1-2 | NA
TGTGCCAGCAGAACCTACAGGGGTAGCACTGAAGCTTTCTTT | CASRTYRGSTEAFF | TRBV12-3/TRBV12-4 | many | TRBJ1-1 | TRBD1
TGCGCCAGCAGCTTGGATTTGAGCGGGAGGCCCGGAAGCACAGATACGCAGTATTTT | CASSLDLSGRPGSTDTQYF | TRBV5-1 | many | TRBJ2-3 | TRBD2
TGTGCCAGCAGCTTGGGGGTATCGGGGGAGACCCAGTACTTC | CASSLGVSGETQYF | TRBV11-2 | NA | TRBJ2-5 | NA
TGTGCCAGCAGCTTAGGCCCCTCCAGAGGAAAGTATAATTCACCCCTCCACTTT | CASSLGPSRGKYNSPLHF | TRBV11-3 | many | TRBJ1-6 | NA
TGTGCCACCAGCAGAGATCGAGTCCAAGAGACCCAGTACTTC | CATSRDRVQETQYF | TRBV15 | NA | TRBJ2-5 | NA
TGTGCCAGCCGGTGGACAGTGAGTACCGATCAGCCCCAGCATTTT | CASRWTVSTDQPQHF | TRBV5-5 | NA | TRBJ1-5 | NA
TGTGCCAGCAGTCCTATATGGACGCTAAACACTGAAGCTTTCTTT | CASSPIWTLNTEAFF | TRBV27 | many | TRBJ1-1 | NA
TGTGCCTGGAGTGCTGGACAGACCTACGAGCAGTACTTC | CAWSAGQTYEQYF | TRBV30 | many | TRBJ2-7 | NA
TGTGCCAGCAGCTTGGAAGGCAGCACTGAAGCTTTCTTT | CASSLEGSTEAFF | TRBV5-4 | many | TRBJ1-1 | NA
TGCAGTGCTGGGCGCGCTAGCGGGAGTTACAATGAGCAGTTCTTC | CSAGRASGSYNEQFF | TRBV20-1 | many | TRBJ2-1 | TRBD2
TGTGCCACCAGCATAAACAGGGTTAGTTTTAACAATGAGCAGTTCTTC | CATSINRVSFNNEQFF | TRBV15 | many | TRBJ2-1 | NA
TGCAGTGCTAGCTCGGGTCTTTCGAACACCGGGGAGCTGTTTTTT | CSASSGLSNTGELFF | TRBV20-1 | many | TRBJ2-2 | NA
TGCAGTGCCAGTAATCGGGGCAATCAGCCCCAGCATTTT | CSASNRGNQPQHF | TRBV20-1 | NA | TRBJ1-5 | NA
TGCGCCAGCAGCCCCCGGTCGGACACTGAAGCTTTCTTT | CASSPRSDTEAFF | TRBV10-1 | many | TRBJ1-1 | NA
TGTGCCACTAAGAAGGGGACAGGGTCGAGCAATCAGCCCCAGTACTTC | CATKKGTGSSNQPQYF | TRBV6-1 | NA | TRBJ2-5 | TRBD1
TGCAGTGCTAGTCGACAGGGATACGAGCAGTACTTC | CSASRQGYEQYF | TRBV20-1 | medium-sized | TRBJ2-7 | TRBD1
TGTGCCAGCAGCTTATCCAACTATGGCTACACCTTC | CASSLSNYGYTF | TRBV7-2 | medium-sized | TRBJ1-2 | NA
TGTGCCAGCAGTCCCACCCCGGGGCCAAACACCGGGGAGCTGTTTTTT | CASSPTPGPNTGELFF | TRBV11-2 | many | TRBJ2-2 | NA
TGCAGCGTTGGAGCGGGAGGCACAGATACGCAGTATTTT | CSVGAGGTDTQYF | TRBV29-1 | NA | TRBJ2-3 | TRBD2
TGCAGTGCTAGAGATCTGGACAAGTGGGATGAGCAGTTCTTC | CSARDLDKWDEQFF | TRBV20-1 | many | TRBJ2-1 | NA
TGTGCCAGTAGCCTACCTACTCAGCGGGAAAAAGGAGGAGATACGCAGTATTTT | CASSLPTQREKGGDTQYF | TRBV19 | many | TRBJ2-3 | TRBD2
TGCAGCGTTGAAGGGACAGGGCTTTACGAGCAGTACTTC | CSVEGTGLYEQYF | TRBV29-1 | NA | TRBJ2-7 | TRBD1
TGTGCCAGTAGTAGCCCCGGGACAGGGCTAAATCAGCCCCAGCATTTT | CASSSPGTGLNQPQHF | TRBV19 | NA | TRBJ1-5 | TRBD1
TGCGCCAGCAGCCCGGAGGGAATTGGGACCGGGGAGCTGTTTTTT | CASSPEGIGTGELFF | TRBV5-1 | once | TRBJ2-2 | NA
TGTGCTAGTGGAAGGCTAGCGGGACCATCCGATTCTTCCTACGAGCAGTACTTC | CASGRLAGPSDSSYEQYF | TRBV12-5 | NA | TRBJ2-7 | TRBD2